The 4 T cell receptor beta chains below were found in one sample sequenced in a study of blood T cell repertoires in COVID-19. Sequencing used immunoSEQ multiplex PCR; TCRdb keeps in-frame clones, though not all of them. The sample lists 180,000 or so clones; around 80% were seen once. Sequenced input: peripheral blood. These receptors all stem from a woman in her 70s with acute or convalescent COVID-19.

CDR3 nucleotide sequence: TGTGCCAGCTCCCCCGCCGGGGGGGTAAATGAAAAACTGTTTTTT. Amino acid sequence: CASSPAGGVNEKLFF. The chain joins TRBV18 to TRBJ1-4; the D gene is possibly TRBD1 (5 bases). The CDR3 loop spans 15 amino acids. Trimming took 6 bases from V and 5 from J, leaving 16 bases between them. CDR1 and CDR2 (germline): KGHSH, LQKENI.

The V call is TRBV11-1, the J call TRBJ1-1; TRBD1 agrees at 10 bases. Germline CDR1 reads SGHAT; CDR2 reads FQDESV (reference sequence). The CDR3 has 14 amino acids. J lost 6 bases, V lost 10 bases, and 11 bases had no gene match. The CDR3 here is CATQDRGIFSEAFF. The CDR3 region has the DNA TGTGCCACCCAGGACAGGGGGATTTTCTCTGAAGCTTTCTTT. Together with reference TRBV11-1 and TRBJ1-1, the CDR3 gives the full variable domain: EAEVAQSPRYKITEKSQAVAFWCDPISGHATLYWYRQILGQGPELLVQFQDESVVDDSQLPKDRFSAERLKGVDSTLKIQPAELGDSAMYLCATQDRGIFSEAFFGQGTRLTVV.

This clone was seen more than once but under ten times. The sample carries other DNA sequences with the same CDR3. CDR3 sequence reads: CASSLAGVGNTIYF. The CDR3 DNA is TGCGCCAGCAGCTTGGCAGGGGTAGGAAACACCATATATTTT. V gene TRBV5-1 combines with J gene TRBJ1-3; possibly TRBD1 for D (6 bases). Germline lookup yields CDR1 SGHRS and CDR2 YFSETQ. This CDR3 is 14 amino acids long. V lost 0 bases and J lost 4, with 8 bases in between.

This clone was picked up a small number of times. The V call is TRBV6-2 or TRBV6-3, the J call TRBJ1-6, with 9 bases aligning to TRBD1. Germline lookup yields CDR1 MNHEY and CDR2 SVGEGT. This CDR3 has 15 residues. The J segment lost 8 bases and the V segment lost 4 bases, leaving 6 bases of the junction unmatched. The CDR3 here is CASSSGQGRDSPLHF. DNA of the CDR3: TGTGCCAGCAGTTCGGGACAGGGAAGGGATTCACCCCTCCACTTT.